This T cell receptor beta chain originates from a study of blood T cell repertoires in COVID-19. This CDR3 is 15 amino acids long. With 0 bases removed from V and 4 bases from J, the gap between germline ends came to 11 bases. The germline V gene has CDR1 SGDLS and CDR2 YYNGEE. The table lists this clone with a count of one. In the authors' workflow: Counts of nucleated cells, estimated from reference gene primer amplification, were obtained. Profiled with immunoSEQ multiplex PCR; TCRdb holds only in-frame clones, not every one. Clone size and the V and J calls come from that table; the DNA yielded D and trimming. The sample shows fewer than 120,000 clones, 70% to 90% of them seen only once.

This chain links TRBV9 with TRBJ1-3, with D perhaps matching TRBD1 (5 bases). The receptor was derived from a human donor in a cohort sampled during active COVID-19. Sequenced sample: peripheral blood. CDR3 amino acids: CASSVAQGSGNTIYF. The CDR3 DNA reads as TGTGCCAGCAGCGTAGCGCAGGGCTCCGGAAACACCATATATTTT.